These T cell receptor beta chains were read from a single sample in a study of cytomegalovirus exposure and HLA in healthy donors. Generated by immunoSEQ multiplex PCR, the TCRdb table keeps only in-frame clones and is missing some. There are tens of thousands of clones in the sample; approximately 82% occur only once, and roughly 4% lies in the top ten. The sequenced material came from PBMCs. These receptors came from a woman aged 18 to 35 in good health and CMV-seronegative. Both conserved end residues are part of each CDR3. D genes are given only for firm matches. Size is stated for part of the rows, as once, few or many counts, or as a class when the clone is expanded.

j_call v_call clone_size d_call cdr3_nt cdr3_aa
TRBJ2-5 TRBV5-1 . TRBD1 TGCGCCAGCAGCAGAGCCGGGACAGGGCCTTTCGAGACCCAGTACTTC CASSRAGTGPFETQYF
TRBJ1-5 TRBV15 . TRBD1 TGTGCCACCAGCAGAGACAGGGGGCTAAGCAATCAGCCCCAGAATTTT CATSRDRGLSNQPQNF
TRBJ1-6 TRBV19 . TRBD1 TGTGCCAGTAGTACCGGACAGGGGGGATCACCCCTCCACTTT CASSTGQGGSPLHF
TRBJ1-2 TRBV2 . . TGTGCCAGCAGTGAATTAAACTATGGCTACCCCTTC CASSELNYGYPF
TRBJ1-1 TRBV20-1 . . TGCAGTGCTACGGGGAACACTGAAGCTTTCTTT CSATGNTEAFF
TRBJ2-7 TRBV30 few TRBD2 TGTGCCTGGACTCGGTTAGCGGGAGGGCCGGGCGAGCAGTACTTC CAWTRLAGGPGEQYF
TRBJ1-2 TRBV28 . . TGTGCCAGCAGTTTATTACAGGGCTCCGGTGGCTACACCTTC CASSLLQGSGGYTF
TRBJ2-3 TRBV9 . TRBD2 TGTGCCAGCAGCGTAAGGTCTAGCGGGGATACGCAGTATTTT CASSVRSSGDTQYF
TRBJ1-4 TRBV25-1 . . TGTGCCAGCAGTGACAGTATCGACAGATTTGTTGATGAAAAACTGTTTTTT CASSDSIDRFVDEKLFF
TRBJ2-7 TRBV4-3 . . TGCGCCAGCAGCCAAGGATCGTACGGCTCCTACGAGCAGTACTTC CASSQGSYGSYEQYF
TRBJ1-1 TRBV28 . . TGTGCCAGCAGACCCAGGTGGGGGGGGGAGAACACTGAAGCTTTCTTT CASRPRWGGENTEAFF
TRBJ1-5 TRBV2 . . TGTGCCAGCAGTGAAGCGCGGGGGAATCAGCCCCAGCATTTT CASSEARGNQPQHF
TRBJ2-2 TRBV6-4 . . TGTGCCAGCAGTGACCAGGGCGTAGGGGACACCGGGGAGCTGTTTTTT CASSDQGVGDTGELFF
TRBJ1-2 TRBV29-1 . . TGCAGCGTTGTCCAGGGCGGCTACACCTTC CSVVQGGYTF
TRBJ1-2 TRBV4-3 few . TGCGCCAGCAGCCAAGATCGGCAGGGCCCTAACTATGGCTACACCTTC CASSQDRQGPNYGYTF
TRBJ2-3 TRBV6-6 . TRBD2 TGTGCCAGCAGCGGACTAGCCAATGCTACGCAGTATTTT CASSGLANATQYF
TRBJ1-5 TRBV7-2 few . TGTGCCAGCAGCTCACGGGAGGGCAATCAGCCCCAGCATTTT CASSSREGNQPQHF